A single sample gave rise to the 25 T cell receptor beta chains below, sequenced in a study of blood T cell repertoires in COVID-19. Sequenced by immunoSEQ multiplex PCR; TCRdb stores in-frame clones only, minus some. Of roughly 330,000 clones listed, about 89% are singletons. The specimen was PBMCs or T cells enriched from blood (not recorded which). These TCRs come from a woman aged 30 to 39 who had recovered from COVID-19.

This sequence joins TRBV11-2 and TRBJ2-3; 7 bases are a match to TRBD2. V was pared by 5 bases and J by 4 bases, with 15 bases of the junction left unmatched. Germline V gene data show CDR1 as SGHAT and CDR2 as FQNNGV. The CDR3 is 17 amino acids. The CDR3 sequence is CASSARPSNRGADTQYF. CDR3 in DNA: TGTGCCAGCAGCGCCCGCCCTAGCAACCGGGGGGCAGATACGCAGTATTTT.

This clone showed up just once. J is TRBJ2-3 and V is TRBV5-1; 9 bases fit TRBD2. This CDR3 is 17 amino acids long. V was pared by 0 bases and J by 4 bases, with 9 bases of the junction left unmatched. Germline CDR1 is SGHRS and CDR2 is YFSETQ. The CDR3 here is CASSLGGGGALADTQYF. CDR3 coding DNA: TGCGCCAGCAGCTTGGGAGGCGGGGGGGCCCTGGCAGATACGCAGTATTTT.

This clone was seen only a few times. The chain combines TRBV9 with TRBJ1-5; 7 bases match TRBD1. The CDR3 is 13 amino acids. Germline V gene sequence: CDR1 SGDLS, CDR2 YYNGEE. J was trimmed by 5 bases and V by 4 bases; bases with no gene match: 3. The CDR3 sequence is CASSITGDQPQHF. Here the CDR3 DNA reads TGTGCCAGCAGCATAACAGGGGATCAGCCCCAGCATTTT.

The rearrangement links TRBV4-1 to TRBJ1-1, with D unclear. Germline values: CDR1 MGHRA, CDR2 YSYEKL. The length of the CDR3 is 15 residues. Deletions cut 1 base from V and 6 bases from J, with 15 bases between. The CDR3: CASSQGAGRSPEAFF. The CDR3 DNA reads as TGCGCCAGCAGCCAAGGGGCGGGCAGGTCGCCTGAAGCTTTCTTT.

The chain joins TRBV21-1 to TRBJ2-3; the table's D call TRBD2 went unverified against the DNA. TRBV21-1 is a known pseudogene. The CDR3 runs to 13 residues. The chain's CDR3 is CASRRGITDTQYF. As DNA, the CDR3 is TGTGCCAGCCGGCGGGGGATCACAGATACGCAGTATTTT.

The V and J genes are TRBV7-2 and TRBJ2-3; no firm D call. In germline, CDR1 is SGHTA, CDR2 FQGNSA. The CDR3 covers 13 residues. V lost 1 base and J 6 bases, leaving 8 bases between the germline ends. The CDR3 DNA follows: TGTGCCAGCAGCTTAGGGGCCCCGGATACGCAGTATTTT. Amino acids: CASSLGAPDTQYF. Full variable domain (rest looked up from reference TRBV7-2 and TRBJ2-3): GAGVSQSPSNKVTEKGKDVELRCDPISGHTALYWYRQSLGQGLEFLIYFQGNSAPDKSGLPSDRFSAERTGGSVSTLTIQRTQQEDSAVYLCASSLGAPDTQYFGPGTRLTVL.

The J gene is TRBJ2-3, the V gene TRBV28, with D perhaps TRBD2 (6 bases). V shed 5 bases and J shed 3 bases, with 12 bases lying between them. Looked up from germline, CDR1 is MDHEN and CDR2 is SYDVKM. This CDR3 comprises 14 residues. Here the CDR3 DNA reads TGTGCCAGCAGTCCGCCCGGGACTACAGATACGCAGTATTTT. It translates to CASSPPGTTDTQYF.

This clone showed up just once. This chain links TRBV7-2 with TRBJ1-2; no definite D call. V was shortened by 3 bases and J by 8 bases, with 13 bases between the two germline ends. Germline V gives CDR1 SGHTA, CDR2 FQGNSA. This CDR3 is 13 amino acids long. The CDR3 reads CASSFSERVGYTF. DNA of the CDR3: TGTGCCAGCAGCTTTTCTGAGAGAGTCGGCTACACCTTC.

Written as DNA, the CDR3 is TGTGCCAGTAGTATTGAGGATCACTATGGCTACACCTTC. It yields the protein CASSIEDHYGYTF. V is TRBV19 and J is TRBJ1-2; D gene ambiguous. The ends were cut back, 3 bases at V and 3 bases at J, with 8 bases in the middle. Germline V gene data show CDR1 as LNHDA and CDR2 as SQIVND (reference sequence). The CDR3 runs to 13 residues.

The chain recombines TRBV2 with TRBJ1-2; no reliable D call. The CDR3 is 12 residues long. From germline, CDR1 is SNHLY and CDR2 FYNNEI. The ends were cut back, 7 bases at V and 4 bases at J, with 10 bases in the middle. The CDR3 protein is CASTQLLYGYTF. In nucleotides, the CDR3 is TGTGCCAGCACGCAACTGCTCTATGGCTACACCTTC.

V gene TRBV6-1 combines with J gene TRBJ2-6; no clear D. The CDR3 totals 17 residues. V was trimmed by 1 base and J by 2 bases, leaving 12 bases between them. Germline V lookup: CDR1 MNHNS, CDR2 SASEGT. CDR3 nucleotides: TGTGCCAGCAGTGAAGGATGGCCTCCAGCTGGGGCCAACGTCCTGACTTTC. Protein product: CASSEGWPPAGANVLTF.

The chain couples TRBV20-1 to TRBJ2-2; tentatively, D is TRBD2 (5 bases). The CDR3 is 14 amino acids. Germline values: CDR1 DFQATT, CDR2 SNEGSKA (reference sequence). The V end was cut by 3 bases, the J end by 3 bases, with 11 bases between. CDR3 nucleotides: TGCAGTGCTAGTTCACGGGGAGACACCGGGGAGCTGTTTTTT. It translates to CSASSRGDTGELFF.

This clone was picked up many times. The chain uses TRBV7-9 and TRBJ2-3; possible D gene TRBD1, 6 bases. The CDR3 runs 15 residues. Germline loops: CDR1 SEHNR, CDR2 FQNEAQ (reference sequence). The ends were cut back, 5 bases at V and 8 bases at J, with 20 bases in the middle. The CDR3 sequence: CASSRREQGSPTQYF. DNA of the CDR3: TGTGCCAGCAGCCGCCGGGAACAGGGTAGCCCTACGCAGTATTTT.

The chain joins TRBV5-6 to TRBJ2-5; unclear D gene. Trimming removed 4 bases at V and 2 bases at J, with 12 bases between. The CDR3 is 14 residues long. In germline, CDR1 is SGHDT, CDR2 YYEEEE. The CDR3 sequence: CASSLEARQETQYF. CDR3 bases: TGTGCCAGCAGCCTAGAGGCACGGCAAGAGACCCAGTACTTC.

Ten or more counts support this clone. This rearrangement joins TRBV7-9 to TRBJ1-5; D is unresolved. The V and J ends lost 5 bases and 7 bases respectively, with 12 bases between them. The CDR3 consists of 13 residues. Germline CDR1 reads SEHNR; CDR2 reads FQNEAQ (reference sequence). The CDR3 nucleotides are TGTGCCAGCAGCCCGACTGAGGCCCAGCCCCAGCATTTT. The encoded protein is CASSPTEAQPQHF. The whole variable domain, remainder taken from reference TRBV7-9 and TRBJ1-5, is DTGVSQNPRHKITKRGQNVTFRCDPISEHNRLYWYRQTLGQGPEFLTYFQNEAQLEKSRLLSDRFSAERPKGSFSTLEIQRTEQGDSAMYLCASSPTEAQPQHFGDGTRLSIL.

Note on this clone: The sample has other DNA sequences that encode this CDR3 too. This sequence joins TRBV7-2 and TRBJ1-5, with D tentatively TRBD1 (5 bases). Germline CDR1 SGHTA, CDR2 FQGNSA. V gave up 3 bases and J gave up 2 bases, with 8 bases separating them. The CDR3 is 14 amino acids. The CDR3 spells CASSLIGGNQPQHF. The CDR3 DNA reads TGTGCCAGCAGCTTGATAGGGGGCAATCAGCCCCAGCATTTT.

The chain recombines TRBV4-3 with TRBJ1-2; D perhaps matches TRBD1 (5 bases). This CDR3 contains 13 residues. Germline V gives CDR1 LGHNA, CDR2 YSLEER. V was clipped by 4 bases and J by 6 bases, with 12 bases between them. The CDR3 DNA is TGCGCCAGCAGCCTAGGGGCAGGGAATGGCTACACCTTC. This translates into CASSLGAGNGYTF.

This clone was recorded a few times. V and J are TRBV5-6 and TRBJ2-7; D possibly corresponds to TRBD2 (6 bases). This CDR3 region has 14 residues. Per germline, CDR1 SGHDT and CDR2 YYEEEE. The V end was cut by 2 bases, the J end by 3 bases, with 12 bases between. CDR3 in DNA: TGTGCCAGCAGCTTTTTCGGACTAAGCTACGAGCAGTACTTC. Amino acids: CASSFFGLSYEQYF. Full variable domain (outside the CDR3, taken from reference TRBV5-6 and TRBJ2-7): DAGVTQSPTHLIKTRGQQVTLRCSPKSGHDTVSWYQQALGQGPQFIFQYYEEEERQRGNFPDRFSGHQFPNYSSELNVNALLLGDSALYLCASSFFGLSYEQYFGPGTRLTVT.

CDR3 sequence reads: CASSLGIGQGAGETQYF. The CDR3 DNA reads TGCGCCAGCAGCTTGGGAATCGGACAGGGGGCGGGGGAGACCCAGTACTTC. This chain uses TRBV5-1 with TRBJ2-5; 11 nucleotides align to TRBD1. This CDR3 contains 17 residues. Germline V gives CDR1 SGHRS, CDR2 YFSETQ. With 0 bases clipped from V and 5 bases from J, the junction kept 9 bases outside the gene matches.

The rearrangement uses TRBV10-2 and TRBJ1-3; D is unresolved. Germline CDR1 is WSHSY and CDR2 is SAAADI. V shed 7 bases and J shed 0 bases, with 19 bases lying between them. The length of the CDR3 is 17 residues. The CDR3: CASINAGSPGSGNTIYF. The CDR3 nucleotides are TGCGCCAGCATTAATGCAGGTAGTCCCGGCTCTGGAAACACCATATATTTT.

This clone was seen a single time. The chain recombines TRBV7-8 with TRBJ2-4; D is possibly TRBD2 (7 bases). V dropped 3 bases and J dropped 0 bases, with 21 bases sitting between them. From germline, CDR1 is SGHVS and CDR2 FQNEAQ. The CDR3 contains 19 residues. The CDR3: CASSFGGGARDLAKNIQYF. DNA for the CDR3: TGTGCCAGCAGCTTCGGAGGGGGGGCTCGGGATTTAGCCAAAAACATTCAGTACTTC.

This chain links TRBV5-6 with TRBJ1-5, with D possibly TRBD1 on 6 matching bases. Germline V CDR1 and CDR2: SGHDT, YYEEEE. V lost 0 bases, J lost 6 bases, and 10 bases lay in between. The CDR3 is made up of 14 amino acids. The CDR3 sequence: CASSLGPRGQPQHF. The CDR3 DNA reads TGTGCCAGCAGCTTGGGCCCCAGGGGTCAGCCCCAGCATTTT.

The V and J genes are TRBV28 and TRBJ1-3, with D unclear. This CDR3 region has 12 residues. The germline gives CDR1 MDHEN, CDR2 SYDVKM. The V end was cut by 7 bases, the J end by 4 bases, with 8 bases between. The CDR3 spells CASTPSGNTIYF. CDR3 bases: TGTGCCAGCACCCCCTCCGGAAACACCATATATTTT. The variable domain in full, completed from reference TRBV28 and TRBJ1-3, reads DVKVTQSSRYLVKRTGEKVFLECVQDMDHENMFWYRQDPGLGLRLIYFSYDVKMKEKGDIPEGYSVSREKKERFSLILESASTNQTSMYLCASTPSGNTIYFGEGSWLTVV.

V gene TRBV19 combines with J gene TRBJ1-2; D remains unclear. Trimming took 3 bases from V and 0 from J, leaving 8 bases between them. The germline V gene has CDR1 LNHDA and CDR2 SQIVND (reference sequence). The CDR3 loop spans 14 amino acids. The CDR3 reads CASSIAGTNYGYTF. The CDR3 DNA is TGTGCCAGTAGTATTGCGGGGACTAACTATGGCTACACCTTC.

The chain uses TRBV11-2 and TRBJ2-5; TRBD1 aligns across 7 bases. This CDR3 has 15 amino acids. Germline V CDR1 and CDR2: SGHAT, FQNNGV. V lost 5 bases, J lost 1 base, and 7 bases stayed unmatched. In DNA, the CDR3 is TGTGCCAGCAGCCACATAGGGGGCGTCCAAGAGACCCAGTACTTC. This translates into CASSHIGGVQETQYF.